This TCR beta chain came from a study of cytomegalovirus exposure and HLA in healthy donors. Primers included in the PCR were 60 Vbeta and 13 Jbeta primers. Libraries were prepared by immunoSEQ multiplex PCR; TCRdb keeps only in-frame clonotypes and omits some of them. Seen here are about 160,000 clones, around 64% observed once, and the top ten hold approximately 3%. In its sample, this clone was seen once. What it recognizes is unknown. General study points: In a later analysis, specific HLA alleles were associated with 15,000 to 20,000 TCR beta sequences at a 0.05 false discovery rate. Sequencing depth across donors, presence/absence analyses assumed, was roughly uniform.

This TCR was sampled from a woman in her twenties or thirties in good health and CMV-seronegative. Material for sequencing was PBMCs.

The CDR3 region has the DNA TGCGCCAGCAGCTTGGACACGAGGAACAATGAGCAGTTCTTC. It translates to CASSLDTRNNEQFF. This chain connects TRBV5-1 to TRBJ2-1, with D hard to call. The CDR3 runs to 14 residues. Looked up from germline, CDR1 is SGHRS and CDR2 is YFSETQ. The germline V and J ends were trimmed by 0 bases and 5 bases, with 9 bases remaining between them.